This T cell receptor beta chain appears in the sequencing data of a study of T cell responses to AZD1222 COVID-19 vaccine. Whole-study findings and limits: Among AZD1222 vaccinees, only five or six were seropositive at baseline. Per reports, nearly half of all spike-specific TCRs target regions that are unmutated in variants. The span of vaccine-associated CD4 TCRs extended across spike, with dominance at 160-218 and 743-854.

Data came from immunoSEQ multiplex PCR; TCRdb stores just in-frame clones and leaves some out. The sample lists around 140,000 clones, 90% to 95% occurring once. This clone has only a few counts. The antigen is not known. Trimming cost V 4 bases and J 8 bases; bases outside gene matches: 6. Per germline, CDR1 ENHRY and CDR2 SYGVKD. The CDR3 totals 14 residues. The sequence came from an adult who received the AZD1222 COVID-19 vaccine. This chain uses TRBV10-3 with TRBJ1-4, with TRBD1 identical over 8 bases. Specimen: peripheral blood, collected 28 days after the second AZD1222 dose. The CDR3 DNA reads TGTGCCATCAGTGCCGGGACAGGTCCAGAAAAACTGTTTTTT. It encodes CAISAGTGPEKLFF.